This TCR beta chain was recovered during a study of T cells in Graves' hyperthyroidism and ophthalmopathy. TCR beta CDR3 regions were amplified from RNA transcripts. An initial round of RT-PCR targeting the TCR CDR3 relied on the HTBI primer set. TCRdb ran MiXCR on the multiplex PCR reads and lists one entry per CDR3 protein. This sample carries around 350,000 distinct CDR3 sequences, about a fifth of them seen once, and the ten largest clones take around 4%. This clonotype was counted many times. The CDR3 is made up of 13 amino acids. Germline V CDR1 and CDR2: SGHAT, FQNNGV. Deletions cut 3 bases from V and 7 bases from J, with 10 bases between.

This sequence was found in a woman aged 18-29 years with Graves' hyperthyroidism. The chain couples TRBV11-2 to TRBJ1-5; D is unresolved. Material: blood. The CDR3 reads CASSFREWQPQHF. The CDR3 DNA is TGTGCCAGCAGCTTTCGAGAGTGGCAGCCCCAGCATTTT.